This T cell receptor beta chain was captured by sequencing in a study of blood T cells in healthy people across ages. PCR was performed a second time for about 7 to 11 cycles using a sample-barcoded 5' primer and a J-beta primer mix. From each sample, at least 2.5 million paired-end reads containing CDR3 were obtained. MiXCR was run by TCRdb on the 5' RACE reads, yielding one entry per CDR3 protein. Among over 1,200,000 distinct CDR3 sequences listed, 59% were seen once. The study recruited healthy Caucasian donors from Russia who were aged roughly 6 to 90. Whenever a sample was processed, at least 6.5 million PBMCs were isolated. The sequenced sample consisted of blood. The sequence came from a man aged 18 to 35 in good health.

The CDR3 sequence is CASSQDMVYEQYF. The CDR3 region has the DNA TGCGCCAGCAGCCAAGATATGGTCTACGAGCAGTACTTC. The chain combines TRBV4-3 with TRBJ2-7; D is unresolved. Deletions cut 0 bases from V and 3 bases from J, with 6 bases between. Looked up from germline, CDR1 is LGHNA and CDR2 is YSLEER. There are 13 residues in the CDR3.